The T cell receptor (beta chain) under discussion was sequenced for a study of early T cells in non-severe SARS-CoV-2 infection. Study in general: From unsorted whole blood, bulk RNA was sequenced, and the chains remained unpaired.

A note on this clonotype: Its antigen remains unknown. The DNA is left out, because the CDR3 cannot be placed on it with certainty; the CDR3 is given as TCRdb lists it.

Study outcomes and limitations: Anti-spike CD8 responses were favored in VDJdb matching, and private and CD4 specificities were missed.

Unique molecular identifier tags were affixed to discrete cDNA molecules. TCRdb reanalysed the 5' RACE reads using MiXCR and keeps one entry per CDR3 protein. The repertoire holds tens of thousands of distinct CDR3 sequences, around 10% seen once, with roughly 3% in the top ten. The CDR3 has 14 amino acids, counting both end residues. The receptor's source is an adult who was a healthcare worker with PCR-confirmed SARS-CoV-2 infection or an uninfected control (not recorded which). Sample: whole blood, taken at baseline. The rearrangement uses TRBV12-3 or TRBV12-4 and TRBJ2-5. CDR3 region: CASSSSNGEETQYF.